This record concerns one T cell receptor beta chain sequence. Those patients who had chemo-refractory metastatic non-small-cell lung cancer were given focal radiation along with CTLA-4 blockade through ipilimumab. This sample is part of a study of radiotherapy plus CTLA-4 blockade in lung cancer. Profiling relied on immunoSEQ multiplex PCR, and the TCRdb table lists in-frame clones only, not all of them. This sample yields approximately 49,000 clones, of which about 88% are seen a single time; around a quarter belongs to the top ten. The CDR3 is 14 amino acids. From germline, CDR1 is SGHRS and CDR2 YFSETQ. V was clipped by 4 bases and J by 5 bases; unmatched bases: 7.

The gene calls are TRBV5-1 and TRBJ1-2; 8 positions agree with TRBD1. The sequence derives from a human donor with non-small cell lung cancer whose response to radiotherapy plus ipilimumab could not be evaluated. The sample here was peripheral blood, taken from a patient treated with radiotherapy plus ipilimumab. The CDR3 nucleotides read TGCGCCAGCAGCCTGACAGGGGCCAATTATGGCTACACCTTC. Its translation is CASSLTGANYGYTF.